This T cell receptor (beta chain) was identified in a study of cytomegalovirus exposure and HLA in healthy donors. Study-level results: In a later analysis, several top co-occurrence clusters appeared linked to parvovirus B19, influenza, CMV and Epstein-Barr virus. Productive status was seen about 87% or about 30% of the time for most TCR beta V segments in an earlier analysis.

Primers: 60 Vbeta forward and 13 Jbeta reverse. TCRdb's copy holds only in-frame clones and misses some; the assay was immunoSEQ multiplex PCR. The sample lists roughly 150,000 clones, approximately 70% occurring once. J lost 5 bases, V lost 2 bases, and 9 bases had no gene match. There are 18 residues in the CDR3. CDR1 and CDR2 (germline): SNHLY, FYNNEI. Note on this clone: Antigen: not known.

The TCR comes from a woman between 18 and 29 years old in good health and CMV-seropositive. The V call is TRBV2, the J call TRBJ2-1; 13 bases match TRBD2. Material: PBMCs. CDR3 in amino acids: CASSESLAGGLTHNEQFF. As DNA, the CDR3 is TGTGCCAGCAGTGAATCACTAGCGGGGGGGCTCACTCACAATGAGCAGTTCTTC. The full variable domain, in which reference TRBV2 and TRBJ2-1 provide the parts outside the CDR3, is EPEVTQTPSHQVTQMGQEVILRCVPISNHLYFYWYRQILGQKVEFLVSFYNNEISEKSEIFDDQFSVERPDGSNFTLKIRSTKLEDSAMYFCASSESLAGGLTHNEQFFGPGTRLTVL.